These T cell receptor beta chains were read from a single sample in a study of blood T cell repertoires in COVID-19. Assay: immunoSEQ multiplex PCR; the TCRdb copy retains only in-frame clones and omits some. The sample records 100,000 to 150,000 clones, about four fifths being singletons. Sequenced material: peripheral blood. The origin of the receptors is a man between 40 and 49 years old with active or convalescent COVID-19. The CDR3 runs from the conserved cysteine through the conserved F or W. A D gene is named only where the DNA matches it firmly. Expanded clones get a size class; other rows say once, few or many, or leave the size out.

clone_size	d_call	j_call	v_call	cdr3_aa	cdr3_nt
once	-	TRBJ1-2	TRBV4-3	CASSQVGLGSYGYTF	TGCGCCAGCAGCCAAGTAGGTCTGGGCAGCTATGGCTACACCTTC
-	TRBD1	TRBJ1-3	TRBV6-2/TRBV6-3	CASIPGGSSGNTIYF	TGTGCCAGCATCCCAGGGGGCAGCTCTGGAAACACCATATATTTT
few	-	TRBJ1-1	TRBV18	CASSPSQSVNTEAFF	TGTGCCAGCTCACCCTCACAGTCGGTTAACACTGAAGCTTTCTTT
-	-	TRBJ1-5	TRBV7-9	CASSHPRGEIANQPQHF	TGTGCCAGCAGCCACCCCCGGGGGGAGATAGCCAATCAGCCCCAGCATTTT
-	TRBD1	TRBJ2-3	TRBV6-5	CASSRDRTTDTQYF	TGTGCCAGCAGTAGGGACAGGACCACAGATACGCAGTATTTT
-	-	TRBJ1-2	TRBV10-3	CAISESKGVDGYTF	TGTGCCATCAGTGAGTCGAAGGGGGTTGATGGCTACACCTTC
-	TRBD2	TRBJ2-5	TRBV10-3	CAISDSGGEETQYF	TGTGCCATCAGTGACAGCGGGGGGGAAGAGACCCAGTACTTC
-	-	TRBJ2-2	TRBV27	CASSFAGNTGELFF	TGTGCCAGCAGTTTCGCAGGGAACACCGGGGAGCTGTTTTTT
-	TRBD1	TRBJ1-2	TRBV6-5	CASSYSGQGNGYGYTF	TGTGCCAGCAGTTACTCTGGACAGGGAAATGGGTATGGCTACACCTTC
-	-	TRBJ2-2	TRBV7-9	CASSPQILGELFF	TGTGCCAGCAGCCCCCAGATTCTCGGGGAGCTGTTTTTT
-	TRBD1	TRBJ1-2	TRBV29-1	CSVGQGVSGGYTF	TGCAGCGTTGGACAGGGGGTTAGTGGTGGCTACACCTTC
-	-	TRBJ1-5	TRBV19	CASSIGGFLGNQPQHF	TGTGCCAGTAGTATTGGGGGGTTTTTGGGCAATCAGCCCCAGCATTTT
few	TRBD2	TRBJ2-2	TRBV11-2	CASTGGGGGNTGELFF	TGTGCCAGCACTGGAGGAGGCGGGGGGAACACCGGGGAGCTGTTTTTT
-	-	TRBJ1-1	TRBV5-1	CASSIRDKNTEAFF	TGCGCCAGCAGCATTCGGGACAAGAACACTGAAGCTTTCTTT
-	-	TRBJ1-6	TRBV5-1	CASTPGDNSPLHF	TGCGCCAGCACCCCGGGAGATAATTCACCCCTCCACTTT
-	TRBD2	TRBJ2-7	TRBV5-1	CASSGGVGIYEQYF	TGCGCCAGCAGTGGGGGGGTAGGCATCTACGAGCAGTACTTC
-	TRBD1	TRBJ1-4	TRBV4-1	CASSQPGQGAAEKLFF	TGCGCCAGCAGCCAACCTGGACAGGGGGCGGCTGAAAAACTGTTTTTT
-	-	TRBJ1-3	TRBV19	CASKSAGNTIYF	TGTGCCAGTAAAAGCGCTGGAAACACCATATATTTT
-	-	TRBJ2-7	TRBV24-1	CATSGMGLIYEQYF	TGTGCCACCAGTGGGATGGGACTTATCTACGAGCAGTACTTC
few	TRBD1	TRBJ1-2	TRBV19	CASTPGQANYGYTF	TGTGCCAGTACCCCGGGACAGGCAAACTATGGCTACACCTTC
-	TRBD1	TRBJ1-4	TRBV4-3	CASSPRTGDNEKLFF	TGCGCCAGCAGCCCTAGGACAGGGGATAATGAAAAACTGTTTTTT
-	TRBD1	TRBJ1-1	TRBV19	CASSVGQANTEAFF	TGTGCCAGTAGTGTCGGACAGGCGAACACTGAAGCTTTCTTT
-	TRBD1	TRBJ2-7	TRBV11-2	CASSQDRGAEQYF	TGTGCCAGCAGCCAGGACAGGGGGGCCGAGCAGTACTTC
once	TRBD2	TRBJ2-5	TRBV6-5	CASSSAGTLVAETQYF	TGTGCCAGCAGTTCAGCGGGGACTCTTGTTGCGGAGACCCAGTACTTC
-	TRBD1	TRBJ1-4	TRBV24-1	CATSATTGASNEKLFF	TGTGCCACCAGTGCCACTACAGGGGCTTCTAATGAAAAACTGTTTTTT
-	-	TRBJ2-3	TRBV27	CASSFRRSLTDTQYF	TGTGCCAGCAGTTTTCGACGGAGCCTCACAGATACGCAGTATTTT